This note documents a single T cell receptor beta chain sequence. The sample belongs to a study of blood T cell repertoires in COVID-19. The protocol was immunoSEQ multiplex PCR, while the TCRdb copy is restricted to in-frame clones and leaves out a portion. The table lists about 240,000 clones, around 88% of them singletons. Germline trimming cut 0 bases from V and 6 bases from J; bases unmatched to any gene: 1. Germline lookup yields CDR1 MDHEN and CDR2 SYDVKM. CDR3 length equals 13 residues. Participants, 18 to 89 years old, spanned more than 20 US areas. Sequences were obtained from PBMCs or T cells enriched from blood (not recorded which). The rearrangement links TRBV28 to TRBJ1-1; TRBD1 matches at 7 bases. This TCR was recovered from a woman aged 40-49 years with acute COVID-19. The CDR3 sequence: CASSLWTGSEAFF. The CDR3 DNA is TGTGCCAGCAGTTTATGGACAGGGTCTGAAGCTTTCTTT.